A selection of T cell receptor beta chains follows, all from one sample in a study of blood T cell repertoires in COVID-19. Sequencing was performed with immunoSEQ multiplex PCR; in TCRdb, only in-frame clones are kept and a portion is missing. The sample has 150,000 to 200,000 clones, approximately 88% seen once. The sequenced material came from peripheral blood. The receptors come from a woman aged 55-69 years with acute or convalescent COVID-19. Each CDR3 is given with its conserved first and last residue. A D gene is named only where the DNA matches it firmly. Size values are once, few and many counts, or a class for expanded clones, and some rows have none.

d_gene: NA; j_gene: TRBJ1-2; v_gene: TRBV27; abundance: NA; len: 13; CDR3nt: TGTGCCAGCAGTTTGTCCCTAAACTATGGCTACACCTTC; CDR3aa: CASSLSLNYGYTF
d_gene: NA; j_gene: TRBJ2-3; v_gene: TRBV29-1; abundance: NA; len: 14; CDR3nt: TGCAGCGTTGTATCTGGGAGGGGGGGCGAGACGCAGTATTTT; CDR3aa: CSVVSGRGGETQYF
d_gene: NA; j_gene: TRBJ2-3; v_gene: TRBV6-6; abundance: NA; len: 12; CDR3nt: TGTGCCAGTTCCCGGGGCACAGATACGCAGTATTTT; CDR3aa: CASSRGTDTQYF
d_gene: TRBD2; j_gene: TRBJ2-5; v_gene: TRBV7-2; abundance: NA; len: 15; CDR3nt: TGTGCCAGCAGCTTGTCTAGCGGGGGGGCGGAGACCCAGTACTTC; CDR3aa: CASSLSSGGAETQYF
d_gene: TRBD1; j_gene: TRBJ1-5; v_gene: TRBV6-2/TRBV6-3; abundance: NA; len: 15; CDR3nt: TGTGCCAGCAGTTACTCCCGGGACAGGGGCCAGCCCCAGCATTTT; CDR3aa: CASSYSRDRGQPQHF
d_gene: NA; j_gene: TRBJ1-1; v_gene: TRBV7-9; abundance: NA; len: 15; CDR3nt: TGTGCCAGCAGCTTAAATATGGGGGGGAGCACTGAAGCTTTCTTT; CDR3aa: CASSLNMGGSTEAFF
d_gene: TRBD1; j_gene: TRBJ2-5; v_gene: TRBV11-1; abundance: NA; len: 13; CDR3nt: TGTGCCAGCAGCGTGGACAGGGTAGAGACCCAGTACTTC; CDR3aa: CASSVDRVETQYF
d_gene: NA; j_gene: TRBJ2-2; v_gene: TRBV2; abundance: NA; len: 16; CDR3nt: TGTGCCAGCAGCCCCCGGCGGTTAGCGAACACCGGGGAGCTGTTTTTT; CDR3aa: CASSPRRLANTGELFF
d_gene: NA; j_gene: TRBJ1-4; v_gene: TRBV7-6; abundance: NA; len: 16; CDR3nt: TGTGCCAGCAGCTTAGAGTCGGCCGGGGAAAATGAAAAACTGTTTTTT; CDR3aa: CASSLESAGENEKLFF
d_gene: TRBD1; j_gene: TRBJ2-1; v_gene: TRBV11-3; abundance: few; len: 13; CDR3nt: TGTGCCAGCAGCTCACAACAGGGGTTTGAGCAGTTCTTC; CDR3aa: CASSSQQGFEQFF